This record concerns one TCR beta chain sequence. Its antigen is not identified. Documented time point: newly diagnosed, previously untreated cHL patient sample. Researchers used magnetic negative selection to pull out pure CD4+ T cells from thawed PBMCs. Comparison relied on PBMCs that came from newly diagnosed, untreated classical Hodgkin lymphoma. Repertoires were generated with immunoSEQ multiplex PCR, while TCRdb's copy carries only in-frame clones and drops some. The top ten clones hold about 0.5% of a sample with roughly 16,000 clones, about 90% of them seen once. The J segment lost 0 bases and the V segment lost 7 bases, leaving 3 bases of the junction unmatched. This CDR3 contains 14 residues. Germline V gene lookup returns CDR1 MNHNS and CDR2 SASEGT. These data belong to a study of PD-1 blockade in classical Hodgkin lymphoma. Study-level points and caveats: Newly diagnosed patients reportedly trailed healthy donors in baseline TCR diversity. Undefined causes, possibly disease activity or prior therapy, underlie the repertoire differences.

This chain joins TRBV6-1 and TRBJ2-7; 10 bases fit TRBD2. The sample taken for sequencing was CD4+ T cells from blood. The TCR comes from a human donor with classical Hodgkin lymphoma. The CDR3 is CASKREGLSYEQYF. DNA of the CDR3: TGTGCCAGCAAGCGGGAGGGACTCTCCTACGAGCAGTACTTC.